Listed below are T cell receptor beta chains from one sample, sequenced in a study of T cells in Graves' hyperthyroidism and ophthalmopathy. MiXCR, run by TCRdb on the multiplex PCR reads, gives a single entry per CDR3 protein. The sample has fewer than 500,000 distinct CDR3 sequences; roughly 14% are singletons. The material sequenced was blood. The origin of the receptors is a man aged 25 to 40 with Graves' hyperthyroidism that later progressed to Graves' ophthalmopathy. Both conserved end residues are part of each CDR3. The order of the fields is V gene, D gene, clone size, J gene, CDR3 DNA, CDR3 protein. A D gene is named only where the DNA matches it firmly. Not all rows give a size; the values are once, few, many and, for expanded clones, a class.

V gene: TRBV6-2/TRBV6-3; D gene: NA; clone size: few; J gene: TRBJ1-4; CDR3 DNA: TGTGCCAGCAACCCCGGAGGCCTTCAAAAACTGTTTTTT; CDR3 protein: CASNPGGLQKLFF
V gene: TRBV12-5; D gene: NA; clone size: NA; J gene: TRBJ2-1; CDR3 DNA: TGTGCTAGTGGTTTCGGTTACAATGAGCAGTTCTTC; CDR3 protein: CASGFGYNEQFF
V gene: TRBV28; D gene: NA; clone size: NA; J gene: TRBJ2-7; CDR3 DNA: TGTGCCAGCGGTTTATGGGGCAGGGGAGCCGAGCAGTACTTC; CDR3 protein: CASGLWGRGAEQYF
V gene: TRBV6-2/TRBV6-3; D gene: TRBD1; clone size: few; J gene: TRBJ2-3; CDR3 DNA: TGTGCCAGCAGTACGACAGGGTCTGGTTCAGATACGCAGTATTTT; CDR3 protein: CASSTTGSGSDTQYF
V gene: TRBV7-7; D gene: NA; clone size: few; J gene: TRBJ2-2; CDR3 DNA: TGTGCTAGCAGCCAACACACGGGGGCGCCAGGTGATACCGGGGAGCTGTTTTTT; CDR3 protein: CASSQHTGAPGDTGELFF
V gene: TRBV19; D gene: NA; clone size: NA; J gene: TRBJ1-6; CDR3 DNA: TGTGCCAGTAGGCGAGAATATAATTCACCCCTCCACTTT; CDR3 protein: CASRREYNSPLHF
V gene: TRBV11-3; D gene: NA; clone size: many; J gene: TRBJ2-7; CDR3 DNA: TGTGCCAGCAGCTTAGATTGGTTGGGGGGTCGCGACGAGCAGTACTTC; CDR3 protein: CASSLDWLGGRDEQYF
V gene: TRBV10-1; D gene: TRBD2; clone size: many; J gene: TRBJ2-1; CDR3 DNA: TGCGCCAGCAGTGAGACCGGGACTAGCGGCGGGGTTGAGCAGTTCTTC; CDR3 protein: CASSETGTSGGVEQFF
V gene: TRBV7-3; D gene: NA; clone size: few; J gene: TRBJ1-2; CDR3 DNA: TGTGCCAGCAGCGCCACCCCTGGTAGTAGCTATGGCTACACCTTC; CDR3 protein: CASSATPGSSYGYTF
V gene: TRBV20-1; D gene: NA; clone size: many; J gene: TRBJ2-1; CDR3 DNA: TGCAGTGCTAGAGTAACCGGGACAATTTACAATGAGCAGTTCTTC; CDR3 protein: CSARVTGTIYNEQFF
V gene: TRBV7-3; D gene: TRBD1; clone size: NA; J gene: TRBJ2-7; CDR3 DNA: TGTGCCAGCAACCAAACAGGGGGCTACGAGCAGTACTTC; CDR3 protein: CASNQTGGYEQYF
V gene: TRBV13; D gene: TRBD2; clone size: NA; J gene: TRBJ2-3; CDR3 DNA: TGTGCCAGCAGCTTAGGACTAGCGGGGGTCGGCACAGATACGCAGTATTTT; CDR3 protein: CASSLGLAGVGTDTQYF
V gene: TRBV12-3/TRBV12-4; D gene: TRBD1; clone size: many; J gene: TRBJ1-5; CDR3 DNA: TGTGCCAGCAGTTTAGACCACGAGGGGGCCCAGCCCCAGCATTTT; CDR3 protein: CASSLDHEGAQPQHF
V gene: TRBV7-3; D gene: TRBD1; clone size: few; J gene: TRBJ2-5; CDR3 DNA: TGTGCCAGCAGCTTAACTTCGGGGACAGGACAAGAGACCCAGTACTTC; CDR3 protein: CASSLTSGTGQETQYF
V gene: TRBV28; D gene: NA; clone size: many; J gene: TRBJ1-5; CDR3 DNA: TGTGCCAGCAGTTTAAAAGGGATCAGTCAGCCCCAGCATTTT; CDR3 protein: CASSLKGISQPQHF
V gene: TRBV12-3/TRBV12-4; D gene: TRBD1; clone size: few; J gene: TRBJ2-7; CDR3 DNA: TGTGCCAGCAGGGGACAGTTCTACGAGCAGTACTTC; CDR3 protein: CASRGQFYEQYF
V gene: TRBV18; D gene: NA; clone size: few; J gene: TRBJ1-2; CDR3 DNA: TGTGCCAGCTCACCACCCCGGGACTCATCAAGGTGGAACTATGGCTACACCTTC; CDR3 protein: CASSPPRDSSRWNYGYTF
V gene: TRBV2; D gene: NA; clone size: many; J gene: TRBJ1-6; CDR3 DNA: TGTGCCAGCAGGATCAGGACGGGGGAATTGGGTTCACCCCTCCACTTT; CDR3 protein: CASRIRTGELGSPLHF
V gene: TRBV5-6; D gene: NA; clone size: large; J gene: TRBJ1-1; CDR3 DNA: TGTGCCAGCAGCTGGAACACTGAAGCTTTCTTT; CDR3 protein: CASSWNTEAFF
V gene: TRBV7-9; D gene: NA; clone size: few; J gene: TRBJ2-7; CDR3 DNA: TGTGCCAGCAGCTTAGAGCCCTCCGGGTTCTGGCAGTACTTC; CDR3 protein: CASSLEPSGFWQYF
V gene: TRBV6-6; D gene: TRBD1; clone size: few; J gene: TRBJ1-4; CDR3 DNA: TGTGCCAGCAGTTACCGATACAGGGGGGCTAATGAAAAACTGTTTTTT; CDR3 protein: CASSYRYRGANEKLFF
V gene: TRBV18; D gene: TRBD1; clone size: many; J gene: TRBJ1-1; CDR3 DNA: TGTGCCAGCTCTACCGTGACAGGGTTAGACACTGAAGCTTTCTTT; CDR3 protein: CASSTVTGLDTEAFF
V gene: TRBV5-1; D gene: NA; clone size: NA; J gene: TRBJ1-2; CDR3 DNA: TGCGCCAGCAGGCGGGACACCTCCCCTAGTGGCTACACCTTC; CDR3 protein: CASRRDTSPSGYTF
V gene: TRBV12-5; D gene: NA; clone size: many; J gene: TRBJ1-1; CDR3 DNA: TGTGCTAGTGCCATACAGGGTGGGACCACTGAAGCTTTCTTT; CDR3 protein: CASAIQGGTTEAFF
V gene: TRBV11-3; D gene: TRBD2; clone size: few; J gene: TRBJ2-1; CDR3 DNA: TGTGCCAGCAGCTTAGGGGCAGCGGGGGGTCTCTACAATGAGCAGTTCTTC; CDR3 protein: CASSLGAAGGLYNEQFF
V gene: TRBV5-1; D gene: NA; clone size: many; J gene: TRBJ1-1; CDR3 DNA: TGCGCCAGCAATGGGGGGACTGAAGCTTTCTTT; CDR3 protein: CASNGGTEAFF
V gene: TRBV20-1; D gene: NA; clone size: few; J gene: TRBJ1-2; CDR3 DNA: TGCAGTGCTTCCGGGACAACTAACTATGGCTACACCTTC; CDR3 protein: CSASGTTNYGYTF
V gene: TRBV5-1; D gene: NA; clone size: many; J gene: TRBJ2-3; CDR3 DNA: TGCGCCAGCGGCCGGGACTCAGGGGCTGCAGATACGCAGTATTTT; CDR3 protein: CASGRDSGAADTQYF
V gene: TRBV5-6; D gene: NA; clone size: many; J gene: TRBJ1-2; CDR3 DNA: TGTGCCAGCAGCTTGGCCTGGAATGGCTACACCTTC; CDR3 protein: CASSLAWNGYTF
V gene: TRBV6-5; D gene: NA; clone size: few; J gene: TRBJ1-1; CDR3 DNA: TGTGCCAGCAGTTACGTTGGCCGCGGAACTGAAGCTTTCTTT; CDR3 protein: CASSYVGRGTEAFF
V gene: TRBV29-1; D gene: NA; clone size: few; J gene: TRBJ2-6; CDR3 DNA: TGCAGCGTTGAATTAAGTGGGGATAACTCTGGGGCCAACGTCCTGACTTTC; CDR3 protein: CSVELSGDNSGANVLTF
V gene: TRBV11-2; D gene: TRBD1; clone size: NA; J gene: TRBJ1-3; CDR3 DNA: TGTGCCAGCAGCCCCGTAACAGGGGTTGGAAACACCATATATTTT; CDR3 protein: CASSPVTGVGNTIYF
V gene: TRBV29-1; D gene: TRBD2; clone size: NA; J gene: TRBJ2-2; CDR3 DNA: TGCAGCGTTAAAGGGAGGGCGGGCACCGGGGAGCTGTTTTTT; CDR3 protein: CSVKGRAGTGELFF
V gene: TRBV3-1; D gene: NA; clone size: many; J gene: TRBJ1-2; CDR3 DNA: TGTGCCAGCAGTAGCGACTATGGCTACACCTTC; CDR3 protein: CASSSDYGYTF
V gene: TRBV29-1; D gene: NA; clone size: many; J gene: TRBJ1-4; CDR3 DNA: TGCAGCGTTGCAGGGGAGGCCGACGTTAATGAAAAACTGTTTTTT; CDR3 protein: CSVAGEADVNEKLFF
V gene: TRBV12-3/TRBV12-4; D gene: TRBD2; clone size: many; J gene: TRBJ2-4; CDR3 DNA: TGTGCCAGCAGCCGGACTAGCGGGGGTACCAAAAACATTCAGTACTTC; CDR3 protein: CASSRTSGGTKNIQYF
V gene: TRBV7-2; D gene: NA; clone size: few; J gene: TRBJ2-1; CDR3 DNA: TGTGCCAGCAGCTTAGTATCCGGGCTGTCCTACAATGAGCAGTTCTTC; CDR3 protein: CASSLVSGLSYNEQFF
V gene: TRBV28; D gene: TRBD2; clone size: NA; J gene: TRBJ2-4; CDR3 DNA: TGTGCCAGCAGTGTCGGGGGGGCGGCCAAAAACATTCAGTACTTC; CDR3 protein: CASSVGGAAKNIQYF
V gene: TRBV12-3/TRBV12-4; D gene: NA; clone size: many; J gene: TRBJ2-7; CDR3 DNA: TGTGCCAGCAGTTTAGGCCACAGTTCCTACGAGCAGTACTTC; CDR3 protein: CASSLGHSSYEQYF
V gene: TRBV12-3/TRBV12-4; D gene: NA; clone size: NA; J gene: TRBJ1-5; CDR3 DNA: TGCGCCAGCAGCCAATCGGCAGGGGTCGATCAGCCCCAGCATTTT; CDR3 protein: CASSQSAGVDQPQHF
V gene: TRBV20-1; D gene: TRBD1; clone size: once; J gene: TRBJ2-7; CDR3 DNA: TGCAGTGCCGTCCCGACGTTGGGGACAGTGACCTACGAGCAGTACTTC; CDR3 protein: CSAVPTLGTVTYEQYF
V gene: TRBV6-1; D gene: NA; clone size: NA; J gene: TRBJ2-7; CDR3 DNA: TGTGCCAGCAGTGGGCTAACAATAGCCTACGAGCAGTACTTC; CDR3 protein: CASSGLTIAYEQYF
V gene: TRBV18; D gene: TRBD1; clone size: NA; J gene: TRBJ2-1; CDR3 DNA: TGTGCCAGCTCACCACCGGACAGGGGTGAGCAGTTCTTC; CDR3 protein: CASSPPDRGEQFF
V gene: TRBV3-1; D gene: NA; clone size: many; J gene: TRBJ1-4; CDR3 DNA: TGTGCCAGCAGCCAGACACGAAAACTGTTTTTT; CDR3 protein: CASSQTRKLFF
V gene: TRBV28; D gene: TRBD1; clone size: many; J gene: TRBJ2-7; CDR3 DNA: TGTGCCAGCAGAGCAGGACAGGGAAGACCCTACGAGCAGTACTTC; CDR3 protein: CASRAGQGRPYEQYF